The clone carrying this T cell receptor beta chain was counted at least ten times. Its cognate antigen is unknown. Both TCR beta VDJ combination and CDR3 sequence profiling were carried out. Genomic DNA was the template for this profiling. TCRdb ran MiXCR on the reads and lists one entry per CDR3 protein. The sample includes 200,000 to 250,000 distinct CDR3 sequences, approximately 50% seen only once; the top ten take about 8.3%. This sample was included in a study of CD8+CD57+ T cells in acquired aplastic anemia. Study-wide background: CD4+ and CD8+ cells, once sorted, gave DNA averaging about 3.4 ug.

The V and J ends lost 4 bases and 6 bases, in that order; junction bases with no gene match: 6. The CDR3 length is 15 residues. Germline CDR1 is MNHEY and CDR2 is SMNVEV (reference sequence). Patients included in sequencing had previously demonstrated CD8+CD57+ cell expansion by flow cytometry. Notes on the study in general: There were twenty-nine CD8+ CDR3 sequences that occurred in both patients and controls.

V usage is TRBV27 and J usage is TRBJ1-6, with TRBD1 matching over 7 bases. This sequence was found in a human donor with aplastic anemia. Source material: sorted CD4+, CD8+, or CD8+CD57+ T cells (not recorded which) from PBMCs. CDR3 nucleotide sequence: TGTGCCAGCAGTTCTACCAACAGGGGTAATTCACCCCTCCACTTT. This codes for CASSSTNRGNSPLHF.